Listed below are T cell receptor beta chains from one sample, sequenced in a study of blood T cell repertoires in COVID-19. Assay used: immunoSEQ multiplex PCR; TCRdb lists only in-frame clones, some missing. The sample includes 220,000 or so clones, about four fifths of them seen just once. The sample taken for sequencing was PBMCs or T cells enriched from blood (not recorded which). These receptors were collected from a woman aged 55 to 70 who had recovered from COVID-19. Each CDR3 is given with its conserved first and last residue. The D gene is left open where the match is weak. Size tells how often a clone was seen (once, few, many) or the class of an expanded clone, and some rows leave it out.

j_gene,abundance,v_gene,d_gene,CDR3nt,CDR3aa
TRBJ2-7,NA,TRBV5-1,NA,TGCGCCAGCAGCTTGGGAGACTACGAGCAGTACTTC,CASSLGDYEQYF
TRBJ1-6,NA,TRBV27,TRBD1,TGTGCCAGCAGTTGGGGACAGGGGTGGTCACCCCTCCACTTT,CASSWGQGWSPLHF
TRBJ2-2,NA,TRBV4-3,NA,TGCGCCAGCAGCCAAGAACGTGGAGGGTTCACCGGGGAGCTGTTTTTT,CASSQERGGFTGELFF
TRBJ1-1,few,TRBV6-5,NA,TGTGCCAGCAGCCGCGGGGGGAGGACTGAAGCTTTCTTT,CASSRGGRTEAFF
TRBJ2-5,NA,TRBV10-3,NA,TGTGCCATCAGAGACCACAGGAATCAGGAGACCCAGTACTTC,CAIRDHRNQETQYF
TRBJ1-1,few,TRBV6-1,NA,TGTGCCAGCAGTGAGAGCGGGGGTAGATACACTGAAGCTTTCTTT,CASSESGGRYTEAFF
TRBJ1-1,NA,TRBV10-2,NA,TGCGCCAGCAGGGTTCAGGACAGCAGGGAAGCTTTCTTT,CASRVQDSREAFF
TRBJ1-1,NA,TRBV2,NA,TGTGCCAGCAGTGAAGCTCAGCGGCCATATGGAGCTTTCTTT,CASSEAQRPYGAFF
TRBJ1-4,few,TRBV6-5,NA,TGTGCCAGCCAGGGCTCTAATGAAAAACTGTTTTTT,CASQGSNEKLFF
TRBJ2-3,NA,TRBV7-3,NA,TGTGCCAGCAGCTCCGGGTATACGCAGTATTTT,CASSSGYTQYF
TRBJ2-3,NA,TRBV9,TRBD1,TGTGCCAGCAGCGAGCAACTACCGACAGGGTTAGAAAGGGATACGCAGTATTTT,CASSEQLPTGLERDTQYF
TRBJ1-1,NA,TRBV19,TRBD1,TGTGCCAGTAGTAACGTCGCCAGGGGGTCTGAAGCTTTCTTT,CASSNVARGSEAFF
TRBJ2-5,NA,TRBV9,TRBD2,TGTGCCAGCAGCGTAGGGAATAGCGGGTGGGGGGAGACCCAGTACTTC,CASSVGNSGWGETQYF
TRBJ1-2,few,TRBV29-1,NA,TGCAGCGTTCGCGAGGGGGAACGCTATGGCTACACCTTC,CSVREGERYGYTF
TRBJ1-1,NA,TRBV2,TRBD1,TGTGCCAGCGGACAGGATATGAACACTGAAGCTTTCTTT,CASGQDMNTEAFF
TRBJ2-7,NA,TRBV7-2,TRBD2,TGTGCCAGCAGCTTAGCGGGAGGGCCTACCTACGAGCAGTACTTC,CASSLAGGPTYEQYF
TRBJ2-1,NA,TRBV2,NA,TGTGCCAGCCTCTTAGGGAGGAGCTCCTACAATGAGCAGTTCTTC,CASLLGRSSYNEQFF
TRBJ2-3,NA,TRBV7-3,TRBD2,TGTGCCAGCAGCCGATCTAGCGGGGGGATCACAGATACGCAGTATTTT,CASSRSSGGITDTQYF
TRBJ1-1,NA,TRBV10-3,TRBD1,TGTGCCATCAGTGAGACAGGGGGTAACACTGAAGCTTTCTTT,CAISETGGNTEAFF